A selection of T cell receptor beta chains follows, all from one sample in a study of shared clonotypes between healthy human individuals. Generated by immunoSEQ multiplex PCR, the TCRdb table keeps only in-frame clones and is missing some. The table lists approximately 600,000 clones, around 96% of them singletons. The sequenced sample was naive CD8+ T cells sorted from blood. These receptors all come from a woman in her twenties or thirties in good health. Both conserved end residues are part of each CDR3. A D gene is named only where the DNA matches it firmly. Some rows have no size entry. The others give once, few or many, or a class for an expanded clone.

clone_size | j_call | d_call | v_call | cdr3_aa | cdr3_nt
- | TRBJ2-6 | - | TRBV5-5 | CASSLVAFGSGANVLTF | TGTGCCAGCAGCCTGGTGGCTTTCGGCTCTGGGGCCAACGTCCTGACTTTC
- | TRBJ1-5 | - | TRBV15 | CATQQGYSNQPQHF | TGTGCCACCCAACAGGGTTATAGCAATCAGCCCCAGCATTTT
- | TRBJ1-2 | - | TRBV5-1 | CASSLNTDYGYTF | TGCGCCAGCAGCTTGAATACAGACTATGGCTACACCTTC
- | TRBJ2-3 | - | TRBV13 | CASSLVAGDSTDTQYF | TGTGCCAGCAGCTTAGTAGCAGGGGACAGCACAGATACGCAGTATTTT
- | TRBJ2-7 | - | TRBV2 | CASSGSSARPSYEQYF | TGTGCCAGCAGTGGATCTTCGGCACGCCCCTCCTACGAGCAGTACTTC
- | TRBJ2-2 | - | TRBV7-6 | CASSLSTGELFF | TGTGCCAGCAGCTTATCGACCGGGGAGCTGTTTTTT
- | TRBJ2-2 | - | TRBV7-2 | CASSLGRQPTGELFF | TGTGCCAGCAGCTTAGGACGACAGCCCACCGGGGAGCTGTTTTTT
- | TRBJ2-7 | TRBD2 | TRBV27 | CASRARGGTADEQYF | TGTGCCAGCAGGGCCCGGGGGGGGACTGCTGACGAGCAGTACTTC
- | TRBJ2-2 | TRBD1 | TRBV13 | CASSYRDSENTGELFF | TGTGCCAGCAGCTATCGGGACAGCGAGAACACCGGGGAGCTGTTTTTT
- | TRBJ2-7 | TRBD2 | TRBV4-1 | CASSQDAAGGYEQYF | TGCGCCAGCAGCCAAGACGCAGCGGGAGGTTACGAGCAGTACTTC
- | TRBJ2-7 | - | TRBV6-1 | CASSDHYEQYF | TGTGCCAGCTCAGACCACTACGAGCAGTACTTC
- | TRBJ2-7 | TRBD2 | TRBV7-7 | CASSYTGLAGVGPYEQYF | TGTGCCAGCAGCTATACGGGACTAGCGGGAGTGGGCCCCTACGAGCAGTACTTC
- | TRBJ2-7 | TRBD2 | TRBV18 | CASSPRSSGDYEQYF | TGTGCCAGCTCACCACGATCTAGCGGAGACTACGAGCAGTACTTC
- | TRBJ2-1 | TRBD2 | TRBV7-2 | CASSLRAGAYNEQFF | TGTGCCAGCAGCTTAAGGGCGGGAGCGTACAATGAGCAGTTCTTC
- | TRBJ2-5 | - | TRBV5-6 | CASSLKAGAVRDLEETQYF | TGTGCCAGCAGCTTGAAGGCGGGGGCCGTTCGGGACCTGGAAGAGACCCAGTACTTC
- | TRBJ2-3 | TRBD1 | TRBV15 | CATEGQASTDTQYF | TGTGCCACGGAGGGACAGGCAAGCACAGATACGCAGTATTTT
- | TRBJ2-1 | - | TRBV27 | CASSPKPTSSYNEQFF | TGTGCCAGCAGCCCAAAACCTACTAGCTCCTACAATGAGCAGTTCTTC
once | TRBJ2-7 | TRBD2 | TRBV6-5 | CASTGGGYEQYF | TGTGCCAGCACGGGGGGAGGTTACGAGCAGTACTTC
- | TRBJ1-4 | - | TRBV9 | CASKTWTRDEKLFF | TGTGCCAGCAAAACCTGGACACGAGATGAAAAACTGTTTTTT
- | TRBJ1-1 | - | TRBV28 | CASSVRQPTHPNTEAFF | TGTGCCAGCAGTGTCCGACAGCCGACACACCCGAACACTGAAGCTTTCTTT
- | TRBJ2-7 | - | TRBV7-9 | CASSPGKAEQYF | TGTGCCAGCAGCCCGGGCAAAGCCGAACAGTACTTC
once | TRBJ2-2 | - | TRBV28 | CATGLRDTGELFF | TGTGCCACCGGCCTCAGGGACACCGGGGAGCTGTTTTTT
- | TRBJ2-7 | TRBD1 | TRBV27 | CASGTGPYEQYF | TGTGCCAGCGGGACAGGACCCTACGAGCAGTACTTC
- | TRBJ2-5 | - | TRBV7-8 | CASTDGGGNYETQYF | TGTGCCAGCACCGATGGGGGCGGGAATTACGAGACCCAGTACTTC